Described below is a single T cell receptor (beta chain) sequence and its context. The antigen is undetermined. As part of library construction, unique molecular identifiers were attached to individual cDNA molecules. TCRdb re-called the 5' RACE reads through MiXCR, storing one row per CDR3 protein. The repertoire includes tens of thousands of distinct CDR3 sequences, 15% to 20% of them detected once, and almost 9% sits in the top ten. The data derive from a study of early T cells in non-severe SARS-CoV-2 infection. Overall study: The input, bulk RNA from unsorted whole blood, was sequenced, and chains were unpaired.

The length of the CDR3 is 15 residues. The germline CDR1 and CDR2 sequences are SGHAT and FQNNGV. V dropped 0 bases and J dropped 6 bases, with 15 bases sitting between them. Study results and caveats: Anti-spike CD8 responses were favored in VDJdb matching, and private and CD4 specificities were missed.

The rearrangement joins TRBV11-2 to TRBJ2-7; D perhaps matches TRBD2 (6 bases). The specimen was whole blood, collected at baseline. This receptor was obtained from an adult who was a healthcare worker with PCR-confirmed SARS-CoV-2 infection or an uninfected control (not recorded which). CDR3 coding DNA: TGTGCCAGCAGCTTAGATCGCGGGGCTTTGTTCGAGCAGTACTTC. This gives the protein CASSLDRGALFEQYF.